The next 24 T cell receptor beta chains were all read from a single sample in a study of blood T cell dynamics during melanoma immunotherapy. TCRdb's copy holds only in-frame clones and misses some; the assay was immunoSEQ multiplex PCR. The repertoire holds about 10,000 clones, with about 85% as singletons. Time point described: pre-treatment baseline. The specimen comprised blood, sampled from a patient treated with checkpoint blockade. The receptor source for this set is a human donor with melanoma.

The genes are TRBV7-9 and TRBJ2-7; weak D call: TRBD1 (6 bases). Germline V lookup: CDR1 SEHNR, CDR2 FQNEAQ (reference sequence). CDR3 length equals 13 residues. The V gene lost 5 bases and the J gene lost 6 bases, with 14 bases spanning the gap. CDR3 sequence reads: CASSGGPLLEQYV. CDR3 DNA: TGTGCCAGCAGCGGGGGCCCCCTTCTCGAGCAGTACGTC.

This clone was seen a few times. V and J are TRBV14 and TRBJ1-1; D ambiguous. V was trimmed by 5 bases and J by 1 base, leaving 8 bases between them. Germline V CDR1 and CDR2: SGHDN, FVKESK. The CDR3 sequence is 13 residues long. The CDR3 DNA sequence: TGTGCCAGCAGCTTCGGCCCGAACACTGAAGCTTTCTTT. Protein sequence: CASSFGPNTEAFF.

The CDR3 sequence: CASSPGTAPYEQYF. DNA for the CDR3: TGTGCCAGCAGCCCCGGGACAGCTCCCTACGAGCAGTACTTC. The rearrangement links TRBV7-7 to TRBJ2-5; the match to TRBD1 covers 7 bases. The J call may be in error: the DNA end matches TRBJ2-7 better. The CDR3 extends over 14 amino acids. Per germline, CDR1 SSHAT and CDR2 FNYEAQ (reference sequence).

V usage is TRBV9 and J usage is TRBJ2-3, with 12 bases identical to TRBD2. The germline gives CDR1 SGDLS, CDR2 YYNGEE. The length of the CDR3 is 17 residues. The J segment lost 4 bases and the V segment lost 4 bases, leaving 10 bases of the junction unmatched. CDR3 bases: TGTGCCAGCAGCTCCACAATGACTAGCGGGGGCCCAGATACGCAGTATTTT. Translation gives CASSSTMTSGGPDTQYF.

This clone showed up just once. CDR3 bases: TGTGCCAGCAGTTTAAGTGGGAGGGGGTTCAATCAGCCCCAGCATTTT. It codes for CASSLSGRGFNQPQHF. The chain uses TRBV27 and TRBJ1-5; weak D call: TRBD1 (6 bases). The germline gives CDR1 MNHEY, CDR2 SMNVEV (reference sequence). Between the trimmed V and J ends, which lost 2 bases and 3 bases, there was a span of 14 bases. The CDR3 extends over 16 amino acids.

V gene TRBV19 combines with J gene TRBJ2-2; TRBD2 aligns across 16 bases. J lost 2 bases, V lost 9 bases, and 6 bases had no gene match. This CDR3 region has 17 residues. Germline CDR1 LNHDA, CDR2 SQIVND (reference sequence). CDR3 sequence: CASAGTSGGANTGELFF. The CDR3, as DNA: TGTGCCAGCGCCGGGACTAGCGGGGGGGCTAACACCGGGGAGCTGTTTTTT.

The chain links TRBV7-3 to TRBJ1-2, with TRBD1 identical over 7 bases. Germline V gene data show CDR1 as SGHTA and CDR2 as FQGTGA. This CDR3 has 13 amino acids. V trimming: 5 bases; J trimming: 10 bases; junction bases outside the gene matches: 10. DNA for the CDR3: TGTGCCAGCAGCCGAACAGGGGAAACGGACTACACCTTC. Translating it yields CASSRTGETDYTF.

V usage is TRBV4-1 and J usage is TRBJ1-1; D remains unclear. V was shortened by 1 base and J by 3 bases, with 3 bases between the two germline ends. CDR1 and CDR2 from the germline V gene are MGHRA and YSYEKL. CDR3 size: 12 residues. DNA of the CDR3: TGCGCCAGCAGCCAAGGTTACACTGAAGCTTTCTTT. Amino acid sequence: CASSQGYTEAFF.

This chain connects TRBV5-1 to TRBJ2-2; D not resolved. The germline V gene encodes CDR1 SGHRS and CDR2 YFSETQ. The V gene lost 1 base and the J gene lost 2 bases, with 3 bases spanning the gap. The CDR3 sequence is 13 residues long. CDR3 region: CASSLPNTGELFF. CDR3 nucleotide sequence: TGCGCCAGCAGCTTGCCAAACACCGGGGAGCTGTTTTTT.

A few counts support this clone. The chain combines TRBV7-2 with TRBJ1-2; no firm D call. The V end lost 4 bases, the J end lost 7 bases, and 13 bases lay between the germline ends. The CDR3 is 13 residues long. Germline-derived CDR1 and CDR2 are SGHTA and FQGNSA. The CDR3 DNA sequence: TGTGCCAGCAGCTCCGCCCTAAGAGGTGGCTACACCTTC. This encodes CASSSALRGGYTF.

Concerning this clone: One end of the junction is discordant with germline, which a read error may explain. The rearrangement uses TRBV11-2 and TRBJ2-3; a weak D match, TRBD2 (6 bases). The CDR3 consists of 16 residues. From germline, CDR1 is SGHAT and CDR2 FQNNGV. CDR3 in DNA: TGTGCCAGCAGCTCCCGATTGGGACTGGGAGGAGATACACAGTATTTT. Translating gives CASSSRLGLGGDTQYF.

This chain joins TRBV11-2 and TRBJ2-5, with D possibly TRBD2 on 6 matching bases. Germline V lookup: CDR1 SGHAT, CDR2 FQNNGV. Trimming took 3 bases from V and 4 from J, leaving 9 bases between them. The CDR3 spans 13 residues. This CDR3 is CASSLGLGETQYF. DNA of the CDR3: TGTGCCAGCAGCTTGGGACTTGGAGAGACCCAGTACTTC.

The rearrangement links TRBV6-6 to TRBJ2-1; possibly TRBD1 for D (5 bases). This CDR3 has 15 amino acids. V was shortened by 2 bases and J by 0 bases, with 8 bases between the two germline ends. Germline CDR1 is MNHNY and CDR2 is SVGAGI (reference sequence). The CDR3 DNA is TGTGCCAGCAGTTACGACAGTAGCTCCTACAATGAGCAGTTCTTC. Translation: CASSYDSSSYNEQFF.

Written as DNA, the CDR3 is TGTGCCAGCAGGCCCGACAGGGATCAGCCCCAGCATTTT. Translating gives CASRPDRDQPQHF. The chain carries TRBV2 and TRBJ1-5; TRBD1 aligns across 7 bases. Germline CDR1 SNHLY, CDR2 FYNNEI. The V segment lost 6 bases and the J segment 5 bases; nucleotides outside the gene matches: 4. The CDR3 covers 13 residues.

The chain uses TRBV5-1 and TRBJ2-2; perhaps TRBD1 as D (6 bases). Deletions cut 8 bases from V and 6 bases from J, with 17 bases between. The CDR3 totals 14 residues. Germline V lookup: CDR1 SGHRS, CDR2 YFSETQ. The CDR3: CASSQGNFAGELFF. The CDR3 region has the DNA TGCGCCAGTTCTCAGGGGAATTTCGCCGGGGAGCTGTTTTTT.

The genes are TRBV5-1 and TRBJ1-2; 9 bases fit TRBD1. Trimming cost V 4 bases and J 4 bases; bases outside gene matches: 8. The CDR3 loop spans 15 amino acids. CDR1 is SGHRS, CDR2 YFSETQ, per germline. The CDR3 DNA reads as TGCGCCAGCAGCCTTCGGACAGGGGAATCCTATGGCTACACCTTC. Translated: CASSLRTGESYGYTF. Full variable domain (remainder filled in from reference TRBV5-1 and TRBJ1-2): KAGVTQTPRYLIKTRGQQVTLSCSPISGHRSVSWYQQTPGQGLQFLFEYFSETQRNKGNFPGRFSGRQFSNSRSEMNVSTLELGDSALYLCASSLRTGESYGYTFGSGTRLTVV.

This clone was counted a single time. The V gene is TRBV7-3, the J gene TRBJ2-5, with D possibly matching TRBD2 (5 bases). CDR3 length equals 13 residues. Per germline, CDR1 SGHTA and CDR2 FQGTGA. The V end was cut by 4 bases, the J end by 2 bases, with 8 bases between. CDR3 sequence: CASSSGVQETQYF. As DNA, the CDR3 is TGTGCCAGCAGCTCCGGGGTGCAAGAGACCCAGTACTTC.

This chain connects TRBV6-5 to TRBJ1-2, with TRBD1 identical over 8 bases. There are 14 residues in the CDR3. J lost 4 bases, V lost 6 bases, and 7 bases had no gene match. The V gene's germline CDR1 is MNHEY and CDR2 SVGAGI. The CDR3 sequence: CASSPDRGIYGYTF. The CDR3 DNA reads TGTGCCAGCAGCCCCGACAGGGGTATCTATGGCTACACCTTC.

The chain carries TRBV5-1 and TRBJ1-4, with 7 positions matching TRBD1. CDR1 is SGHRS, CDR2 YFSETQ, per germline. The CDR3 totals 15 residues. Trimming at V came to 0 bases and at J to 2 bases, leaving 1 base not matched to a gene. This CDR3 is CASSLETGTNEKLFF. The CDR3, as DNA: TGCGCCAGCAGCTTGGAGACAGGGACTAATGAAAAACTGTTTTTT. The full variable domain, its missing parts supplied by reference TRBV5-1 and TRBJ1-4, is KAGVTQTPRYLIKTRGQQVTLSCSPISGHRSVSWYQQTPGQGLQFLFEYFSETQRNKGNFPGRFSGRQFSNSRSEMNVSTLELGDSALYLCASSLETGTNEKLFFGSGTQLSVL.

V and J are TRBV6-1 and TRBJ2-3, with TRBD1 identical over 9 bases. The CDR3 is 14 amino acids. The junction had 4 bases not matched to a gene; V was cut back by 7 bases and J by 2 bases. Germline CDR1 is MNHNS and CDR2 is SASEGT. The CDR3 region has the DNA TGTGCCAGCACAGGGACAGGGTTCACAGATACGCAGTATTTT. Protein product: CASTGTGFTDTQYF.

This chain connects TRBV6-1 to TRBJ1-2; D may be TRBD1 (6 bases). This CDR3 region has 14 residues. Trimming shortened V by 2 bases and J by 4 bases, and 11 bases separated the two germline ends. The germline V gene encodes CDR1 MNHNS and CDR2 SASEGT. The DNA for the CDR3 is TGTGCCAGCAGTGAACCCGGACAGCTCTATGGCTACACCTTC. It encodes CASSEPGQLYGYTF.

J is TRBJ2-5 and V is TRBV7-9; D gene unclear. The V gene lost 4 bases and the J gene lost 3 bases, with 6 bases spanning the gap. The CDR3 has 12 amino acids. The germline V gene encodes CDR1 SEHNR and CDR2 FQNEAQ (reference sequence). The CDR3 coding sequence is TGTGCCAGCAGCTCAAGAGAAGAGACCCAGTACTTC. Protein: CASSSREETQYF.

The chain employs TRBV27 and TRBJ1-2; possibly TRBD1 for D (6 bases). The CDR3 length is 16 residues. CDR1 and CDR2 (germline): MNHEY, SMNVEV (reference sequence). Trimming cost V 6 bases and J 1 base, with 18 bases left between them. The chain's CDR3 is CASRRGGAIDNYGYTF. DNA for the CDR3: TGTGCCAGCAGGAGGGGGGGGGCGATAGATAACTATGGCTACACCTTC.

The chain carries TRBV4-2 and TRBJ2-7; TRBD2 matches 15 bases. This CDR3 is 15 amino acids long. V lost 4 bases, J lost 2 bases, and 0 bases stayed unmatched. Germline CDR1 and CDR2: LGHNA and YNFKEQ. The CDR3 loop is CASSRTSGGAYEQYF. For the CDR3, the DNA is TGTGCCAGCAGCCGGACTAGCGGGGGGGCCTACGAGCAGTACTTC.